These 17 T cell receptor beta chains came from one sample sequenced in a study of cytomegalovirus exposure and HLA in healthy donors. Repertoires were generated with immunoSEQ multiplex PCR, while TCRdb's copy carries only in-frame clones and drops some. The data hold roughly 120,000 clones, with roughly 83% observed a single time. Sequencing was carried out using PBMCs. All receptors derive from a man aged 18 to 30 in good health and CMV-seronegative.

J is TRBJ1-1 and V is TRBV9, with D possibly matching TRBD1 (5 bases). The CDR3 is 16 amino acids. Germline V lookup: CDR1 SGDLS, CDR2 YYNGEE. Trimming took 0 bases from V and 1 from J, leaving 13 bases between them. CDR3 region: CASSVVPLQGNTEAFF. In DNA, the CDR3 is TGTGCCAGCAGCGTAGTCCCTCTCCAGGGGAACACTGAAGCTTTCTTT.

This chain joins TRBV11-2 and TRBJ1-2; the D is unclear. This CDR3 spans 15 amino acids. The V gene lost 0 bases and the J gene lost 4 bases, with 12 bases spanning the gap. Per germline, CDR1 SGHAT and CDR2 FQNNGV. CDR3 bases: TGTGCCAGCAGCTTAGATCCCGACGGACTCTATGGCTACACCTTC. Its translation is CASSLDPDGLYGYTF.

V is TRBV2 and J is TRBJ1-2; D is possibly TRBD1 (6 bases). Germline values: CDR1 SNHLY, CDR2 FYNNEI. Trimming left V 7 bases short and J 7 bases short, with 19 bases between. The CDR3 consists of 14 residues. In DNA form, the CDR3 reads TGTGCCAGCAAGAGAGCCGGGACAACAACTGGCTACACCTTC. It yields the protein CASKRAGTTTGYTF.

This clone was observed a single time. CDR3 in amino acids: CASSLSRTAQGTQYF. The CDR3 DNA is TGTGCCAGCAGTTTATCTAGGACAGCCCAAGGCACGCAGTATTTT. The chain combines TRBV27 with TRBJ2-3; D is possibly TRBD1 (6 bases). The CDR3 length is 15 residues. V gave up 0 bases and J gave up 9 bases, with 16 bases separating them. CDR1 MNHEY and CDR2 SMNVEV come from the germline V gene (reference sequence).

This clone occurred a few times. The CDR3 bases are TGTGCCAGCAGTTATTCACGGGTCCTATCCTACGAGCAGTACTTC. Translating gives CASSYSRVLSYEQYF. This chain links TRBV6-6 with TRBJ2-7, with D hard to call. Trimming pared 3 bases from V and 1 base from J, leaving 13 bases between. Germline assignment: CDR1 MNHNY and CDR2 SVGAGI (reference sequence). CDR3 length: 15 amino acids.

The chain has TRBV10-3 and TRBJ1-6, with TRBD1 matching over 7 bases. This CDR3 is 14 amino acids long. The V and J ends lost 10 bases and 6 bases, in that order; junction bases with no gene match: 9. The germline V gene encodes CDR1 ENHRY and CDR2 SYGVKD. The CDR3 is CATRRDSRNSPLHF. For the CDR3, the DNA is TGTGCCACCCGCCGGGACAGTCGTAATTCACCCCTCCACTTT.

This clone was recorded a few times. The chain employs TRBV2 and TRBJ2-7; TRBD1 agrees at 7 bases. This CDR3 contains 13 residues. From germline, CDR1 is SNHLY and CDR2 FYNNEI. The V and J ends lost 6 bases and 2 bases, in that order; junction bases with no gene match: 4. The CDR3 here is CASREDRPYEQYF. CDR3 nucleotide sequence: TGTGCCAGCAGAGAGGACAGGCCCTACGAGCAGTACTTC. Complete variable domain (other parts from reference TRBV2 and TRBJ2-7): EPEVTQTPSHQVTQMGQEVILRCVPISNHLYFYWYRQILGQKVEFLVSFYNNEISEKSEIFDDQFSVERPDGSNFTLKIRSTKLEDSAMYFCASREDRPYEQYFGPGTRLTVT.

This clone was seen just once. The rearrangement links TRBV18 to TRBJ1-1; D call uncertain. CDR1 and CDR2 from the germline V gene are KGHSH and LQKENI. V was trimmed by 4 bases and J by 7 bases, leaving 13 bases between them. This CDR3 has 13 amino acids. The CDR3 protein is CASSLGPGNEAFF. Written as DNA, the CDR3 is TGTGCCAGCTCACTCGGACCCGGGAATGAAGCTTTCTTT.

This clone was seen only once. This rearrangement joins TRBV19 to TRBJ2-1, with 8 bases matching TRBD1. V lost 1 base, J lost 5 bases, and 4 bases stayed unmatched. Germline CDR1 LNHDA, CDR2 SQIVND (reference sequence). The CDR3 contains 15 residues. As DNA, the CDR3 is TGTGCCAGTAGTATAGTCAGGGGGCCCGACAATGAGCAGTTCTTC. Translation: CASSIVRGPDNEQFF.

This chain links TRBV2 with TRBJ2-7, with D maybe TRBD2 (7 bases). Trimming stripped 6 bases from V and 2 bases from J, with 14 bases between. The CDR3 sequence is 14 residues long. Germline CDR1 and CDR2: SNHLY and FYNNEI. The CDR3 spells CASRAGAGAYEQYF. The CDR3 DNA reads TGTGCCAGCAGGGCAGGGGCGGGGGCCTACGAGCAGTACTTC.

The chain couples TRBV25-1 to TRBJ2-7; 13 positions agree with TRBD2. The germline CDR1 and CDR2 sequences are MGHDK and SYGVNS. J lost 4 bases, V lost 10 bases, and 10 bases had no gene match. The CDR3 is made up of 15 amino acids. CDR3 residues: CATQGVTSGRYEQYF. In DNA form, the CDR3 reads TGTGCCACTCAAGGGGTGACTAGCGGGAGGTACGAGCAGTACTTC.

The rearrangement uses TRBV7-8 and TRBJ2-7; TRBD1 agrees at 7 bases. The CDR3 is 15 residues long. Germline V lookup: CDR1 SGHVS, CDR2 FQNEAQ. J gave up 3 bases and V 5 bases, and 10 bases lay outside the gene matches. This CDR3 reads CASSTRPTGRYEQYF. DNA for the CDR3: TGTGCCAGCAGCACGCGCCCGACAGGGCGCTACGAGCAGTACTTC.

The chain carries TRBV11-3 and TRBJ2-3; TRBD2 matches 10 bases. Trimming cost V 5 bases and J 2 bases; bases outside gene matches: 4. Germline CDR1 and CDR2: SGHNT and YENEEA. The CDR3 has 15 residues. As DNA, the CDR3 is TGTGCCAGCAGCCCTAGCGGGAGTTACACAGATACGCAGTATTTT. It specifies CASSPSGSYTDTQYF.

V is TRBV15 and J is TRBJ1-3; TRBD1 is a possible D gene (5 bases). Germline V lookup: CDR1 LNHNV, CDR2 YYDKDF (reference sequence). Trimming stripped 3 bases from V and 0 bases from J, with 9 bases between. The CDR3 has 15 amino acids. The CDR3 reads CATSRDIYSGNTIYF. The CDR3 coding sequence is TGTGCCACCAGCAGGGACATTTACTCTGGAAACACCATATATTTT.

The chain combines TRBV13 with TRBJ1-2; 11 bases agree with TRBD1. Germline lookup yields CDR1 PRHDT and CDR2 FYEKMQ (reference sequence). This CDR3 has 15 residues. The V gene end was trimmed by 6 bases and the J gene end by 6 bases; junction bases not matched to a gene: 9. CDR3 loop: CASSFGTGGSNGYTF. CDR3 nucleotide sequence: TGTGCCAGCAGTTTCGGGACAGGGGGTTCGAATGGCTACACCTTC.

J is TRBJ1-2 and V is TRBV6-5; D remains unclear. Trimming pared 0 bases from V and 6 bases from J, leaving 11 bases between. This CDR3 spans 14 amino acids. Germline V gives CDR1 MNHEY, CDR2 SVGAGI. For the CDR3, the DNA is TGTGCCAGCAGTTACTCGACAAAACGTAATGGCTACACCTTC. Translating it yields CASSYSTKRNGYTF.

This clone appeared once. The CDR3 loop is CASSLSGRTDTQYF. The CDR3 DNA reads as TGTGCCAGCAGCCTTAGCGGGAGAACAGATACGCAGTATTTT. The chain is built from TRBV6-6 and TRBJ2-3; 9 bases are a match to TRBD2. With V trimmed by 6 bases and J by 3 bases, 4 bases remained unmatched. The CDR3 runs to 14 residues. Germline V gives CDR1 MNHNY, CDR2 SVGAGI (reference sequence).